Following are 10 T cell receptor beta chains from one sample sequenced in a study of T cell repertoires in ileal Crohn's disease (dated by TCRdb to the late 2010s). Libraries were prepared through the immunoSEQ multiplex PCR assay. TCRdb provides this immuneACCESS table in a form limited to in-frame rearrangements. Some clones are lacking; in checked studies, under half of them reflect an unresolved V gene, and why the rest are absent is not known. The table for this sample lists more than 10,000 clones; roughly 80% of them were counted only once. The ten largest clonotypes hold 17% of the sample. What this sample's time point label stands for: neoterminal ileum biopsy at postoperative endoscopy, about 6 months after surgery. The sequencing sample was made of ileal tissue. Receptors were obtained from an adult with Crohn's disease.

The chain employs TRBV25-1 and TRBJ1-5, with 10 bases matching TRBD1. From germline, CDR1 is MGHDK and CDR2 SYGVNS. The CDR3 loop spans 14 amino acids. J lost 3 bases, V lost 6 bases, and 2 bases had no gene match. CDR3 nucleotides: TGTGCCAGCAGAGGGACAGGGGACAATCAGCCCCAGCATTTT. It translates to CASRGTGDNQPQHF.

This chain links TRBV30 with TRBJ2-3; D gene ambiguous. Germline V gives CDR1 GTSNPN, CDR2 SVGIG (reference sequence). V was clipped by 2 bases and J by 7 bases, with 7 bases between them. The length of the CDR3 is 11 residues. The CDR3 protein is CAWSSRNTQYF. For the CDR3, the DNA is TGTGCCTGGAGTTCGAGGAATACGCAGTATTTT.

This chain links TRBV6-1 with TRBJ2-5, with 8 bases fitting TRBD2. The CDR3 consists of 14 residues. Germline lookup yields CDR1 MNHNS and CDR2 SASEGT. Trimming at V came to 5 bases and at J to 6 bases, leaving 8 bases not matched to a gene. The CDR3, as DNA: TGTGCCAGCAGTCTAGCGGGTCCGCAGCAGACCCAGTACTTC. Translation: CASSLAGPQQTQYF.

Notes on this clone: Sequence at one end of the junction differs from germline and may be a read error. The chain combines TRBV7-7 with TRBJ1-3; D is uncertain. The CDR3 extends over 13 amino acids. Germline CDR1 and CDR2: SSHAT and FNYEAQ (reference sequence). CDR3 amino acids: CASSQNSGNTIYF. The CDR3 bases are TGTGCTAGCAGCCAGAACTCTGGAAACACCATATATTTT. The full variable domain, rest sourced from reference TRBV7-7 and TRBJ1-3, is GAGVSQSPRYKVTKRGQDVTLRCDPISSHATLYWYQQALGQGPEFLTYFNYEAQPDKSGLPSDRFSAERPEGSISTLTIQRTEQRDSAMYRCASSQNSGNTIYFGEGSWLTVV.

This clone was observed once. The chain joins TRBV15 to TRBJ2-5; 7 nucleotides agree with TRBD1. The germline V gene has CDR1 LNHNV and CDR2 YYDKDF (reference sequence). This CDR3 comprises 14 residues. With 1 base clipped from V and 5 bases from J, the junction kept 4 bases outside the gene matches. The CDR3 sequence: CATSRGQGGETQYF. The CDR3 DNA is TGTGCCACCAGCAGAGGACAGGGTGGCGAGACCCAGTACTTC.

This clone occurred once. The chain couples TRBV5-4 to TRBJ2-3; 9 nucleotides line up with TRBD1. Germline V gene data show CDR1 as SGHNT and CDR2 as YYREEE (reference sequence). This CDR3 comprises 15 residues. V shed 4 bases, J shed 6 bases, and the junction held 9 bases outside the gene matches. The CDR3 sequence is CASSRSGQGRDTQYF. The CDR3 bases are TGTGCCAGCAGCCGATCGGGACAGGGTAGGGATACGCAGTATTTT.

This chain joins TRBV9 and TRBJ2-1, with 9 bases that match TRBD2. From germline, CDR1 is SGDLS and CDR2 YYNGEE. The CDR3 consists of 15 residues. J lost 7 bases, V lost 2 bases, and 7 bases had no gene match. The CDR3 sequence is CASSVGGGVGNEQFF. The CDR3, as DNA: TGTGCCAGCAGCGTCGGCGGGGGGGTAGGGAATGAGCAGTTCTTC.

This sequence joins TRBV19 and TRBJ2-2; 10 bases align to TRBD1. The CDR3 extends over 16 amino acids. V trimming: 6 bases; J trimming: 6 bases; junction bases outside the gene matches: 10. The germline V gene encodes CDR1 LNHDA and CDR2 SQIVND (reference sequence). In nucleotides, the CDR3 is TGTGCCAGTAGCCGGGACAGGGGCAATCAGGCCGGGGAGCTGTTTTTT. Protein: CASSRDRGNQAGELFF.

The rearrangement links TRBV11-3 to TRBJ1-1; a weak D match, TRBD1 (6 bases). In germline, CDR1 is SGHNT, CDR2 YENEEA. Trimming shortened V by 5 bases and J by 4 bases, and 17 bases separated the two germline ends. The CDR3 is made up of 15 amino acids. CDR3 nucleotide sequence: TGTGCCAGCAGCCCGGGACATCCGTTGAGCACTGAAGCTTTCTTT. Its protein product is CASSPGHPLSTEAFF.

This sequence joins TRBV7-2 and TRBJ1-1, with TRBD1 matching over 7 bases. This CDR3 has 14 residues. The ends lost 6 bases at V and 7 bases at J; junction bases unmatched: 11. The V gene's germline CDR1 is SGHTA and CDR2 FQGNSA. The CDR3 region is CASRILGGGDEAFF. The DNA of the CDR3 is TGTGCCAGCAGAATCTTAGGGGGCGGGGATGAAGCTTTCTTT.